Below, one T cell receptor beta chain is given with its context. This sample was taken from a study of blood T cells in healthy people across ages. Overall study context: For every two T cells, template switching captured about one barcoded beta molecule.

Then a second PCR, running roughly 7 to 11 cycles, was carried out with a sample-barcoded 5' primer and a J-beta primer mix. From the 5' RACE reads, TCRdb called clonotypes with MiXCR, one entry per CDR3 protein. The repertoire consists of roughly 930,000 distinct CDR3 sequences, with roughly 50% occurring once and the leading ten covering about an eighth. Germline V gene data show CDR1 as LGHNT and CDR2 as FRNRAP. Trimming took 2 bases from V and 0 from J; bases not matched to a gene: 8. This CDR3 comprises 17 residues. Sequenced sample: blood. The sequence came from a man under 40 in good health. The genes are TRBV12-5 and TRBJ2-7; 9 positions agree with TRBD1. The CDR3, as DNA: TGTGCTAGTGGTTTGCAGTTGGGGACAGGGAACTCCTACGAGCAGTACTTC. It specifies CASGLQLGTGNSYEQYF. Using reference TRBV12-5 and TRBJ2-7 for the parts outside the CDR3, the full variable domain is DARVTQTPRHKVTEMGQEVTMRCQPILGHNTVFWYRQTMMQGLELLAYFRNRAPLDDSGMPKDRFSAEMPDATLATLKIQPSEPRDSAVYFCASGLQLGTGNSYEQYFGPGTRLTVT.